The clone carrying this T cell receptor beta chain has only one observation. The ends were cut back, 6 bases at V and 7 bases at J, with 13 bases in the middle. Germline CDR1 is KGHSH and CDR2 is LQKENI. The CDR3 loop spans 13 amino acids. Only in-frame clones appear in the TCRdb table, and some are missing; sequencing was by immunoSEQ multiplex PCR. The repertoire holds around 100,000 clones, with less than 90% as singletons. The data derive from a study of control samples from healthy donors and cancer patients. The J gene is TRBJ1-3, the V gene TRBV18; D not certain. The sample was blood. The receptor comes from a woman aged 45-65 years in good health. The CDR3 spells CASSRGDGNTIYF. In DNA, the CDR3 is TGTGCCAGCTCCCGGGGTGACGGGAACACCATATATTTT. The full variable domain, completed using reference TRBV18 and TRBJ1-3, is NAGVMQNPRHLVRRRGQEARLRCSPMKGHSHVYWYRQLPEEGLKFMVYLQKENIIDESGMPKERFSAEFPKEGPSILRIQQVVRGDSAAYFCASSRGDGNTIYFGEGSWLTVV.